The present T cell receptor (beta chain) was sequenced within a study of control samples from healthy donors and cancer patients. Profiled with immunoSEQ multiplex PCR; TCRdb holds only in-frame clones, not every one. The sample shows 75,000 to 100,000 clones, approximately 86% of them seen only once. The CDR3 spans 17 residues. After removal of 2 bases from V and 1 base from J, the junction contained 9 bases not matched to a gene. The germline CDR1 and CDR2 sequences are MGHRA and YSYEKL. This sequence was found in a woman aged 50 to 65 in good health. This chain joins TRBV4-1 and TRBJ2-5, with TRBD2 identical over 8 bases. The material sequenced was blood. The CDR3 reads CASSQRLGAGGQETQYF. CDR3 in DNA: TGCGCCAGCAGCCAAAGACTTGGTGCGGGGGGCCAAGAGACCCAGTACTTC.